Below, 27 T cell receptor beta chains from the same sample are listed, as sequenced in a study of cytomegalovirus exposure and HLA in healthy donors. Using immunoSEQ multiplex PCR, the repertoire was profiled, and TCRdb retains in-frame clones only, with some absent. The sample has under 300,000 clones, around 88% seen once. The sample was PBMCs. Receptors were obtained from a woman aged 25 to 39 in good health and CMV-seropositive.

The chain joins TRBV6-4 to TRBJ2-2; D is unclear. The V and J ends lost 6 bases and 5 bases respectively, with 10 bases between them. The germline gives CDR1 MRHNA, CDR2 SNTAGT. This CDR3 comprises 13 residues. CDR3 protein: CASSVTITGELFF. The CDR3, as DNA: TGTGCCAGCAGCGTAACTATAACCGGGGAGCTGTTTTTT.

CDR3 protein: CASSSMGPVLHNEQFF. The CDR3 DNA sequence: TGTGCCAGCAGCTCGATGGGCCCCGTGTTGCACAATGAGCAGTTCTTC. The genes are TRBV5-6 and TRBJ2-1; D is ambiguous. V shed 3 bases and J shed 5 bases, with 18 bases lying between them. The CDR3 contains 16 residues. Germline V gene lookup returns CDR1 SGHDT and CDR2 YYEEEE.

This chain's CDR3 is CASSQDSPSGTDTQYF. In DNA, the CDR3 is TGTGCCAGCAGCCAAGATTCCCCTAGCGGGACAGATACGCAGTATTTT. The chain couples TRBV4-2 to TRBJ2-3; TRBD2 matches at 8 bases. Unmatched junction bases numbered 5, after V lost 0 bases and J lost 3 bases. Germline-derived CDR1 and CDR2 are LGHNA and YNFKEQ. The length of the CDR3 is 16 residues.

The V call is TRBV7-8, the J call TRBJ2-3; no reliable D call. This CDR3 has 14 residues. V lost 1 base and J 2 bases, leaving 7 bases between the germline ends. Germline V lookup: CDR1 SGHVS, CDR2 FQNEAQ. The CDR3 reads CASSLEPYTDTQYF. The DNA for the CDR3 is TGTGCCAGCAGCTTAGAGCCCTACACAGATACGCAGTATTTT.

The CDR3 sequence: CASSDRVGEQFF. CDR3 DNA sequence: TGTGCCAGCAGCGACAGGGTCGGTGAGCAGTTCTTC. This chain uses TRBV6-5 with TRBJ2-1; 7 nucleotides align to TRBD1. The CDR3 is 12 amino acids. Looked up from germline, CDR1 is MNHEY and CDR2 is SVGAGI. V shed 6 bases and J 9 bases; nucleotides not matched to a gene: 5.

J is TRBJ2-3 and V is TRBV2, with 11 positions matching TRBD2. Trimming at V came to 8 bases and at J to 0 bases, leaving 1 base not matched to a gene. The CDR3 is 14 amino acids. Germline V gene data show CDR1 as SNHLY and CDR2 as FYNNEI. CDR3 bases: TGTGCCAGCCTAGCGGGGGGAAGCACAGATACGCAGTATTTT. It yields the protein CASLAGGSTDTQYF.

The chain carries TRBV27 and TRBJ2-1; 9 nucleotides align to TRBD1. The V segment lost 1 base and the J segment 6 bases; nucleotides outside the gene matches: 4. Looked up from germline, CDR1 is MNHEY and CDR2 is SMNVEV (reference sequence). The CDR3 length is 15 residues. The CDR3 DNA sequence: TGTGCCAGCAGTTTATTCACGGGACAGGGCAATGAGCAGTTCTTC. Translating gives CASSLFTGQGNEQFF.

The chain carries TRBV4-1 and TRBJ2-3; 9 bases fit TRBD2. The ends lost 9 bases at V and 2 bases at J; junction bases unmatched: 15. CDR1 is MGHRA, CDR2 YSYEKL, per germline. This CDR3 contains 17 residues. CDR3 sequence reads: CASMIGAGGPPTDTQYF. CDR3 DNA sequence: TGCGCCAGTATGATCGGGGCGGGAGGGCCTCCCACAGATACGCAGTATTTT.

The gene calls are TRBV28 and TRBJ1-2; 9 bases are shared with TRBD1. CDR1 MDHEN and CDR2 SYDVKM come from the germline V gene. V lost 2 bases, J lost 4 bases, and 8 bases stayed unmatched. The CDR3 sequence is 16 residues long. The chain's CDR3 is CASSLATGGGGYGYTF. As DNA, the CDR3 is TGTGCCAGCAGTTTAGCCACAGGGGGCGGTGGCTATGGCTACACCTTC.

The chain carries TRBV19 and TRBJ1-5, with unresolved D. The CDR3 spans 16 residues. Trimming removed 5 bases from V and 0 bases from J, with 14 bases in between. Per germline, CDR1 LNHDA and CDR2 SQIVND (reference sequence). As DNA, the CDR3 is TGTGCCAGTAGTCTCTGGACTCAGAATAGCAATCAGCCCCAGCATTTT. This sequence encodes CASSLWTQNSNQPQHF.

This clone was found a few times. The chain links TRBV6-1 to TRBJ1-2, with TRBD1 identical over 7 bases. This CDR3 comprises 15 residues. Germline V gene sequence: CDR1 MNHNS, CDR2 SASEGT. The trim removed 5 bases at V and 4 bases at J, leaving 10 bases unmatched. The CDR3, as DNA: TGTGCCAGCAGTCCCGATTCCGGGACAGTCTATGGCTACACCTTC. Its protein is CASSPDSGTVYGYTF.

The chain has TRBV28 and TRBJ2-7; maybe TRBD2 (5 bases). The length of the CDR3 is 14 residues. V was trimmed by 6 bases and J by 3 bases, leaving 15 bases between them. Per the germline V gene, CDR1 is MDHEN and CDR2 is SYDVKM. CDR3 amino acids: CASSPVGDYYEQYF. The CDR3, as DNA: TGTGCCAGCAGCCCGGTCGGGGATTACTACGAGCAGTACTTC.

The J gene is TRBJ2-3, the V gene TRBV5-4; D may be TRBD2 (6 bases). CDR1 is SGHNT and CDR2 is YYREEE in the germline V gene (reference sequence). The V and J ends lost 1 base and 4 bases respectively, with 13 bases between them. The length of the CDR3 is 15 residues. CDR3 bases: TGTGCCAGCAGCTTGACCCGGGAGATCTCAGATACGCAGTATTTT. This codes for CASSLTREISDTQYF. Using reference TRBV5-4 and TRBJ2-3 for the parts outside the CDR3, the full variable domain is ETGVTQSPTHLIKTRGQQVTLRCSSQSGHNTVSWYQQALGQGPQFIFQYYREEENGRGNFPPRFSGLQFPNYSSELNVNALELDDSALYLCASSLTREISDTQYFGPGTRLTVL.

A single count supports this clone. The V and J genes are TRBV27 and TRBJ2-1, with TRBD2 identical over 14 bases. Germline CDR1 reads MNHEY; CDR2 reads SMNVEV (reference sequence). The CDR3 consists of 18 residues. J lost 9 bases, V lost 2 bases, and 12 bases had no gene match. The CDR3 spells CASSLGQIGLAGGGEQFF. CDR3 in DNA: TGTGCCAGCAGTTTAGGTCAGATCGGACTAGCGGGAGGCGGTGAGCAGTTCTTC.

This chain connects TRBV7-9 to TRBJ2-1; D gene uncertain. Germline V CDR1 and CDR2: SEHNR, FQNEAQ (reference sequence). V was pared by 2 bases and J by 9 bases, with 8 bases between. This CDR3 comprises 12 residues. CDR3 coding DNA: TGTGCCAGCAGCTTACTGACGGGTGAGCAGTTCTTC. Its translation is CASSLLTGEQFF.

The chain uses TRBV7-9 and TRBJ2-2; 11 bases agree with TRBD2. V lost 4 bases, J lost 6 bases, and 4 bases stayed unmatched. This CDR3 has 15 residues. CDR1 is SEHNR, CDR2 FQNEAQ, per germline (reference sequence). The CDR3 spells CASSSGLAEPGELFF. The CDR3 DNA sequence: TGTGCCAGCAGCTCGGGACTAGCGGAACCCGGGGAGCTGTTTTTT.

The chain carries TRBV12-5 and TRBJ2-1; no clear D gene. The V and J ends lost 2 bases and 8 bases respectively, with 13 bases between them. Germline CDR1 reads LGHNT; CDR2 reads FRNRAP. The CDR3 loop spans 14 amino acids. The CDR3 coding sequence is TGTGCTAGTGGTTTGTTACCCCCGGGTGATGAGCAGTTCTTC. Protein sequence: CASGLLPPGDEQFF. Looking up the rest from reference TRBV12-5 and TRBJ2-1 gives the full variable domain: DARVTQTPRHKVTEMGQEVTMRCQPILGHNTVFWYRQTMMQGLELLAYFRNRAPLDDSGMPKDRFSAEMPDATLATLKIQPSEPRDSAVYFCASGLLPPGDEQFFGPGTRLTVL.

This chain uses TRBV7-3 with TRBJ2-1, with 8 nucleotides matching TRBD2. Germline assignment: CDR1 SGHTA and CDR2 FQGTGA. This CDR3 has 16 amino acids. Trimming removed 0 bases from V and 7 bases from J; junction bases left unmatched: 8. CDR3 sequence (DNA): TGTGCCAGCAGCTTAACCCCGCGACTAGCGAAGAATGAGCAGTTCTTC. Translation gives CASSLTPRLAKNEQFF.

The CDR3 sequence: CASSLRGYGYTF. The DNA of the CDR3 is TGTGCCAGCAGTTTACGGGGCTATGGCTACACCTTC. This chain connects TRBV28 to TRBJ1-2, with D hard to call. The CDR3 runs 12 residues. Between the trimmed V and J ends, which lost 2 bases and 4 bases, there was a span of 5 bases. CDR1 and CDR2 (germline): MDHEN, SYDVKM.

This clone has only a few counts. The chain links TRBV28 to TRBJ1-1; maybe TRBD1 (6 bases). V lost 6 bases, J lost 5 bases, and 19 bases lay in between. This CDR3 spans 15 amino acids. Germline V gives CDR1 MDHEN, CDR2 SYDVKM. CDR3 residues: CASSPVGGEGTEAFF. Written as DNA, the CDR3 is TGTGCCAGCAGCCCAGTTGGGGGCGAGGGGACTGAAGCTTTCTTT.

J is TRBJ2-1 and V is TRBV11-2, with a weak D call TRBD2 (6 bases). The CDR3 covers 16 residues. The V gene's germline CDR1 is SGHAT and CDR2 FQNNGV. Trimming removed 5 bases from V and 5 bases from J, with 19 bases in between. CDR3 bases: TGTGCCAGCAGCCCTTCGTGGAGGGGCGAAAACAATGAGCAGTTCTTC. Translation: CASSPSWRGENNEQFF.

The chain recombines TRBV10-3 with TRBJ1-5; a weak D match, TRBD1 (5 bases). Trimming shortened V by 6 bases and J by 4 bases, and 7 bases separated the two germline ends. The CDR3 length is 12 residues. Germline V lookup: CDR1 ENHRY, CDR2 SYGVKD. In DNA form, the CDR3 reads TGTGCCATCAGCACAGGTAATCAGCCCCAGCATTTT. It translates to CAISTGNQPQHF.

The rearrangement links TRBV19 to TRBJ1-5; TRBD1 is a possible D gene (6 bases). The V end was cut by 3 bases, the J end by 0 bases, with 9 bases between. The CDR3 consists of 15 residues. CDR1 is LNHDA, CDR2 SQIVND, per germline (reference sequence). The CDR3 DNA reads TGTGCCAGTAGTATGACGACAGGTAGCAATCAGCCCCAGCATTTT. Its translation is CASSMTTGSNQPQHF.

The rearrangement joins TRBV7-3 to TRBJ2-3, with 8 bases fitting TRBD2. CDR3 length equals 14 residues. V shed 5 bases and J 2 bases; nucleotides not matched to a gene: 3. The germline V gene encodes CDR1 SGHTA and CDR2 FQGTGA. In DNA form, the CDR3 reads TGTGCCAGCAGCCCGACTAGCGCCACAGATACGCAGTATTTT. Its protein is CASSPTSATDTQYF. Full variable domain (rest looked up from reference TRBV7-3 and TRBJ2-3): GAGVSQTPSNKVTEKGKYVELRCDPISGHTALYWYRQSLGQGPEFLIYFQGTGAADDSGLPNDRFFAVRPEGSVSTLKIQRTERGDSAVYLCASSPTSATDTQYFGPGTRLTVL.

In its sample, this clone was seen a few times. The chain has TRBV5-4 and TRBJ2-5, with TRBD2 matching 7 bases. Trimming removed 0 bases from V and 5 bases from J; junction bases left unmatched: 7. Germline CDR1 is SGHNT and CDR2 is YYREEE (reference sequence). CDR3 length equals 15 residues. As DNA, the CDR3 is TGTGCCAGCAGCTTGGTATCGGGAGGAGGGGAGACCCAGTACTTC. This sequence encodes CASSLVSGGGETQYF.

The genes are TRBV19 and TRBJ1-1; 7 nucleotides agree with TRBD1. This CDR3 contains 16 residues. V dropped 6 bases and J dropped 4; count of bases not matched to a gene: 14. Germline CDR1 reads LNHDA; CDR2 reads SQIVND (reference sequence). This CDR3 reads CASRDRTGPRSTEAFF. CDR3 DNA: TGTGCCAGTAGGGACCGGACAGGCCCGCGATCCACTGAAGCTTTCTTT. Using reference TRBV19 and TRBJ1-1 for the parts outside the CDR3, the full variable domain is DGGITQSPKYLFRKEGQNVTLSCEQNLNHDAMYWYRQDPGQGLRLIYYSQIVNDFQKGDIAEGYSVSREKKESFPLTVTSAQKNPTAFYLCASRDRTGPRSTEAFFGQGTRLTVV.

The V and J genes are TRBV30 and TRBJ2-7; 8 nucleotides line up with TRBD1. The CDR3 runs to 13 residues. J was trimmed by 3 bases and V by 0 bases; bases with no gene match: 1. CDR1 GTSNPN and CDR2 SVGIG come from the germline V gene (reference sequence). CDR3 amino acids: CAWSVGQGYEQYF. Written as DNA, the CDR3 is TGTGCCTGGAGTGTCGGACAGGGCTACGAGCAGTACTTC.